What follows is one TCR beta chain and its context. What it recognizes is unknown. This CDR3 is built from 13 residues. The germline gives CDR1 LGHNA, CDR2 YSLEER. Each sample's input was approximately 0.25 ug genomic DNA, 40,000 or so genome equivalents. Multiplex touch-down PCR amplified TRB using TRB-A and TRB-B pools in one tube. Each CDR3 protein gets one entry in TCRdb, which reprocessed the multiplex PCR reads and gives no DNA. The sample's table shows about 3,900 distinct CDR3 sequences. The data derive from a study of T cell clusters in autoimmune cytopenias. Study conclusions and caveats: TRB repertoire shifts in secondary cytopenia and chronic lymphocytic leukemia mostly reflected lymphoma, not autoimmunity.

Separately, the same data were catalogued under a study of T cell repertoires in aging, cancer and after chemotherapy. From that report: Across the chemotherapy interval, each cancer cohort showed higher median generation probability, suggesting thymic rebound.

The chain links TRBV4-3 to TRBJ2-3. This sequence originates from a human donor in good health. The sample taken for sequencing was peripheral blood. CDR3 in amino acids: CARQADPTDTQYF.